Listed below are T cell receptor beta chains from one sample, sequenced in a study of response to subunit inactivated influenza vaccine. One entry per CDR3 protein results from TCRdb running MiXCR on the RT-PCR reads. The data hold a few hundred thousand distinct CDR3 sequences, with 11% observed a single time. This same sample was also part of a study on T cells expressing NK-cell markers.

The source material was PBMCs from blood, sampled on the day of vaccination. These receptors came from a man aged 50 to 59 who received an inactivated influenza vaccine. Each CDR3 is given without its conserved first and last residue. Fields, in order: V gene, J gene, CDR3 protein.

v_gene: TRBV9
j_gene: TRBJ1-1
CDR3aa: ASSAGGGNTEAF

v_gene: TRBV29-1
j_gene: TRBJ2-1
CDR3aa: SVDQGVGNEQF

v_gene: TRBV7-9
j_gene: TRBJ2-3
CDR3aa: ASSLQGQGSDTQY

v_gene: TRBV24-1
j_gene: TRBJ2-6
CDR3aa: ATAAQETSGANVLT

v_gene: TRBV20-1
j_gene: TRBJ1-2
CDR3aa: SARKDRYGYT

v_gene: TRBV12-3/TRBV12-4
j_gene: TRBJ2-2
CDR3aa: ASSLGQGIDTGELF

v_gene: TRBV4-3
j_gene: TRBJ2-3
CDR3aa: ASSPYGGFSTDTQY

v_gene: TRBV12-3/TRBV12-4
j_gene: TRBJ1-3
CDR3aa: ASSLGPANTIY

v_gene: TRBV7-2
j_gene: TRBJ2-7
CDR3aa: ASSRVGELYEQY

v_gene: TRBV3-1
j_gene: TRBJ2-1
CDR3aa: ASSRKGLFHNEQF

v_gene: TRBV18
j_gene: TRBJ2-1
CDR3aa: ASSPQRLQGNEQF

v_gene: TRBV12-3/TRBV12-4
j_gene: TRBJ1-2
CDR3aa: ASSLGGGRYYGYT

v_gene: TRBV20-1
j_gene: TRBJ2-5
CDR3aa: SAREGLKWTQY

v_gene: TRBV28
j_gene: TRBJ1-6
CDR3aa: ASSKPTNNRSPLH

v_gene: TRBV6-5
j_gene: TRBJ1-6
CDR3aa: ASSYSKGSVSPLH

v_gene: TRBV7-9
j_gene: TRBJ1-1
CDR3aa: ASSRMNTEAF

v_gene: TRBV4-3
j_gene: TRBJ2-2
CDR3aa: ASSQVMGGLTGELF

v_gene: TRBV27
j_gene: TRBJ2-1
CDR3aa: ASSPTPGRAGGHNEQF

v_gene: TRBV7-8
j_gene: TRBJ2-4
CDR3aa: ASSLAFSGGAKNIQY

v_gene: TRBV6-5
j_gene: TRBJ2-1
CDR3aa: ASSYTRAGEQF

v_gene: TRBV5-1
j_gene: TRBJ2-3
CDR3aa: ASSPYLAGGGTDTQY

v_gene: TRBV23-1
j_gene: TRBJ2-7
CDR3aa: AVGQGSCSYEQY

v_gene: TRBV5-6
j_gene: TRBJ2-7
CDR3aa: ASSLGGSATYEQY

v_gene: TRBV7-9
j_gene: TRBJ2-5
CDR3aa: ASSLGAAPGETQY

v_gene: TRBV15
j_gene: TRBJ2-5
CDR3aa: ATSFRGAAETQY

v_gene: TRBV12-3/TRBV12-4
j_gene: TRBJ1-6
CDR3aa: ASYKTGSYNSPLH

v_gene: TRBV5-1
j_gene: TRBJ2-1
CDR3aa: ASSPSSVGSNEQF

v_gene: TRBV20-1
j_gene: TRBJ1-5
CDR3aa: SARDNRLTGQPQH

v_gene: TRBV5-1
j_gene: TRBJ2-1
CDR3aa: ASSFGASVGDEQF

v_gene: TRBV30
j_gene: TRBJ2-7
CDR3aa: AWARVGYEQY

v_gene: TRBV6-2/TRBV6-3
j_gene: TRBJ2-2
CDR3aa: ASAWSNTGELF

v_gene: TRBV7-3
j_gene: TRBJ2-1
CDR3aa: ASSLKEVWSSGRAGSYNEQF

v_gene: TRBV20-1
j_gene: TRBJ2-1
CDR3aa: SARDLASYNEQF

v_gene: TRBV20-1
j_gene: TRBJ2-2
CDR3aa: SASDPRGTGELF

v_gene: TRBV10-3
j_gene: TRBJ2-3
CDR3aa: AISSHSGDTDTQY

v_gene: TRBV10-3
j_gene: TRBJ2-1
CDR3aa: AISGPLAGVENEQF

v_gene: TRBV6-1
j_gene: TRBJ1-6
CDR3aa: ASSAGFGTYNSPLH

v_gene: TRBV29-1
j_gene: TRBJ2-3
CDR3aa: SVEEEGLRTDTQY

v_gene: TRBV2
j_gene: TRBJ2-7
CDR3aa: ASSRLGLDEQY

v_gene: TRBV7-3
j_gene: TRBJ2-2
CDR3aa: ASSPSIGVVGTGELF

v_gene: TRBV7-9
j_gene: TRBJ2-1
CDR3aa: ASSPGKGSVDEQF

v_gene: TRBV29-1
j_gene: TRBJ2-2
CDR3aa: SAVGTATGELF

v_gene: TRBV20-1
j_gene: TRBJ1-5
CDR3aa: SARGVLGDQPQH

v_gene: TRBV4-2
j_gene: TRBJ2-5
CDR3aa: ASSQEPDGMETQY

v_gene: TRBV29-1
j_gene: TRBJ2-1
CDR3aa: SVGGPGLANNEQF

v_gene: TRBV9
j_gene: TRBJ2-1
CDR3aa: ASSTSSPPTDEQF

v_gene: TRBV3-1
j_gene: TRBJ1-6
CDR3aa: ASSPSLISPLH

v_gene: TRBV29-1
j_gene: TRBJ1-1
CDR3aa: SVELYTEAF